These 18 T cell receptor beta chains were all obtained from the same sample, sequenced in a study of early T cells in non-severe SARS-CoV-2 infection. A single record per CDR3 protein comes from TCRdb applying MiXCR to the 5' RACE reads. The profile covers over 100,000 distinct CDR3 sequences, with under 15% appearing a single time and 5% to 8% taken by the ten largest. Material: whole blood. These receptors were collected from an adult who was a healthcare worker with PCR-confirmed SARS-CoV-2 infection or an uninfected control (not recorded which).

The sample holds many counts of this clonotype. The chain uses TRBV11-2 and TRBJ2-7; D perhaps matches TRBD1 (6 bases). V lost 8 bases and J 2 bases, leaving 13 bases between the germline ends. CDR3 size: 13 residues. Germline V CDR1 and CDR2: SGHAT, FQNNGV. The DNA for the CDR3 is TGTGCCAGCCAACAGGGCAAGACCTACGAGCAGTACTTC. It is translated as CASQQGKTYEQYF.

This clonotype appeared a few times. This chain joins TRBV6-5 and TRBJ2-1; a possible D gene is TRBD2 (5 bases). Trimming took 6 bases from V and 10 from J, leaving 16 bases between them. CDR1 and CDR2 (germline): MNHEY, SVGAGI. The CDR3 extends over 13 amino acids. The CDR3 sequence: CASSSLRGGEQFF. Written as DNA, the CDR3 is TGTGCCAGCAGCTCACTCCGGGGTGGCGAGCAGTTCTTC.

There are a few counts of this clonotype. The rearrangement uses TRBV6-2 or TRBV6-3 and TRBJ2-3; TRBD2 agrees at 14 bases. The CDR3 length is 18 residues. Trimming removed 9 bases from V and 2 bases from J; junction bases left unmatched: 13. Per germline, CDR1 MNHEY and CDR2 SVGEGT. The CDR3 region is CASGRGLAGGALTDTQYF. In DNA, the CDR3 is TGTGCCAGTGGCCGCGGACTAGCGGGAGGAGCACTCACAGATACGCAGTATTTT.

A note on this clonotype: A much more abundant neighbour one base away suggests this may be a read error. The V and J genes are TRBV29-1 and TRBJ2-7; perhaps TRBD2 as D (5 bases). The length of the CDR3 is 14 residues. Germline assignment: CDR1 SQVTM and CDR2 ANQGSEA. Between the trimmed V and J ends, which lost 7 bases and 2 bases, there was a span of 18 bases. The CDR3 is CSACGGQTPYEQYF. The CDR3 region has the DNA TGCAGCGCCTGCGGCGGGCAGACCCCCTACGAGCAGTACTTC.

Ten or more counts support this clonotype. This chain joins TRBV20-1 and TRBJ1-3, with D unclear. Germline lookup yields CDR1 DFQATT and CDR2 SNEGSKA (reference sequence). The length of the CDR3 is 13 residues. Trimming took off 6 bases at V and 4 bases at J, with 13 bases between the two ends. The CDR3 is CSANKDWGNTIYF. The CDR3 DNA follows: TGCAGTGCCAATAAAGATTGGGGAAACACCATATATTTT.

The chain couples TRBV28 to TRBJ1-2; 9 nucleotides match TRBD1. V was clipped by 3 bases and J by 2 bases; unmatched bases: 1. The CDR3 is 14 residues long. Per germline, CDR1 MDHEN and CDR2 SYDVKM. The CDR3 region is CASSFGQGNYGYTF. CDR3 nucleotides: TGTGCCAGCAGTTTTGGACAGGGGAACTATGGCTACACCTTC.

CDR3 sequence reads: CASSGEGPKYEQYF. The CDR3 coding sequence is TGTGCCAGCAGTGGTGAGGGGCCAAAATACGAGCAGTACTTC. This chain connects TRBV6-1 to TRBJ2-7; D is perhaps TRBD1 or TRBD2 (5 bases each). CDR1 is MNHNS, CDR2 SASEGT, per germline. V lost 4 bases to trimming and J lost 4 bases, with 14 bases between them. This CDR3 has 14 amino acids.

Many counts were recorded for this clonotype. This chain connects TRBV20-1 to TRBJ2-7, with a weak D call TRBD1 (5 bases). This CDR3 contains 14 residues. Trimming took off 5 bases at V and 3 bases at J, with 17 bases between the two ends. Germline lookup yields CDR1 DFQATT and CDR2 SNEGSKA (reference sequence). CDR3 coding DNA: TGCAGTGCTCGGCCTGACAGCTTAGACTACGAGCAGTACTTC. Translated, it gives CSARPDSLDYEQYF.

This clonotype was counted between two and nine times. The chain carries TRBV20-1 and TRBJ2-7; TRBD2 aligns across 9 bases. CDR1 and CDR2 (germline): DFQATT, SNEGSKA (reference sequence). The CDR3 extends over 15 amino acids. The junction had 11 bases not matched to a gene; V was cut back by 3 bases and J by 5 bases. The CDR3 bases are TGCAGTGCTAGCCACTCCGGGACTAGCAAGAACGAGCAGTACTTC. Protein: CSASHSGTSKNEQYF.

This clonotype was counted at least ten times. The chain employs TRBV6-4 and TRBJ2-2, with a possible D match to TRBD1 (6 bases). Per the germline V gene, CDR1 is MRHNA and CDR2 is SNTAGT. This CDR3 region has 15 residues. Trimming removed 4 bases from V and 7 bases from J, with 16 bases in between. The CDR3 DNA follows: TGTGCCAGCAGTGGGGAAATGACAGGCGGCGGGGAGCTGTTTTTT. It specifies CASSGEMTGGGELFF.

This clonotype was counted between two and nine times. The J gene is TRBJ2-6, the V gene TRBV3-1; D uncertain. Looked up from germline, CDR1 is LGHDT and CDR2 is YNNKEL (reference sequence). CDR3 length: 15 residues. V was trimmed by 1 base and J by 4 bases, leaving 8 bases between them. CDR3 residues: CASSQGLDGANVLTF. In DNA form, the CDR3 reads TGTGCCAGCAGCCAAGGGTTAGACGGGGCCAACGTCCTGACTTTC.

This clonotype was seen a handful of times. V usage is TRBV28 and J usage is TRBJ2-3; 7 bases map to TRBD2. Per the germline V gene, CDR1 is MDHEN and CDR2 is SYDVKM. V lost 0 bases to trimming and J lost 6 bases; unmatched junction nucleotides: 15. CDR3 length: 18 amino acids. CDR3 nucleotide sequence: TGTGCCAGCAGTTTATGGGGAGTGATGGACTACGGGAGGGATACGCAGTATTTT. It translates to CASSLWGVMDYGRDTQYF.

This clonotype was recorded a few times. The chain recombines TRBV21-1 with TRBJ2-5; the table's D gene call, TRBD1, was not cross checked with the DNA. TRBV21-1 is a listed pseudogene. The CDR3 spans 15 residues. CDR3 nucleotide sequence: TGTGCCAGCAGCAAACCGGGACACAGACAAGAGACCCAGTACTTC. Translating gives CASSKPGHRQETQYF.

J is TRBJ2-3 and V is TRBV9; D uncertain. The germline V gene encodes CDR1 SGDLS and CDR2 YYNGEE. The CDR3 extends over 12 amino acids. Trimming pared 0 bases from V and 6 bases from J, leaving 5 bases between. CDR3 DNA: TGTGCCAGCAGCGTAGATCTGGATACGCAGTATTTT. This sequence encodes CASSVDLDTQYF. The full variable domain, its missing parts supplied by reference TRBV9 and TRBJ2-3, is DSGVTQTPKHLITATGQRVTLRCSPRSGDLSVYWYQQSLDQGLQFLIQYYNGEERAKGNILERFSAQQFPDLHSELNLSSLELGDSALYFCASSVDLDTQYFGPGTRLTVL.

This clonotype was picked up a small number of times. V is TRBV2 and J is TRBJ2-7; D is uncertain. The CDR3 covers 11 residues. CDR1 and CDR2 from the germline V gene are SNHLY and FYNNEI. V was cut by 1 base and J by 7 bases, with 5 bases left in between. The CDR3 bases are TGTGCCAGCAGTGAAGTAGGGGAGCAGTACTTC. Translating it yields CASSEVGEQYF.

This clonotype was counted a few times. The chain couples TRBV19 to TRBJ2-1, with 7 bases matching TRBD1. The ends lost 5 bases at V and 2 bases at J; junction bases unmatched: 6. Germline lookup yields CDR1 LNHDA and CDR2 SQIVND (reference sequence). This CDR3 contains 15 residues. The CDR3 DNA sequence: TGTGCCAGTAGTCCCGGGCAGGGGGCCTACAATGAGCAGTTCTTC. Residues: CASSPGQGAYNEQFF.

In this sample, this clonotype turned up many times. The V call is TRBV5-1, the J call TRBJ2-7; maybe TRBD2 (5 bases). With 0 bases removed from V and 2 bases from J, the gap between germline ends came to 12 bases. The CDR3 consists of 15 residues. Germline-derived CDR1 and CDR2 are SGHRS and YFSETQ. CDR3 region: CASSLAGSITYEQYF. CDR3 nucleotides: TGCGCCAGCAGCTTGGCGGGGAGTATCACCTACGAGCAGTACTTC. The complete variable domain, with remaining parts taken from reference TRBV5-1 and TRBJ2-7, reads KAGVTQTPRYLIKTRGQQVTLSCSPISGHRSVSWYQQTPGQGLQFLFEYFSETQRNKGNFPGRFSGRQFSNSRSEMNVSTLELGDSALYLCASSLAGSITYEQYFGPGTRLTVT.

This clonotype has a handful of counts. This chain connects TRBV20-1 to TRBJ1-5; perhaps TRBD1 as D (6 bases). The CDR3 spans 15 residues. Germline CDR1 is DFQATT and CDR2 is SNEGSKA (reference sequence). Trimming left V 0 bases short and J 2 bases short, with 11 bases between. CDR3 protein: CSAREGAIGNQPQHF. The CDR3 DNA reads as TGCAGTGCTAGAGAGGGGGCTATAGGCAATCAGCCCCAGCATTTT.